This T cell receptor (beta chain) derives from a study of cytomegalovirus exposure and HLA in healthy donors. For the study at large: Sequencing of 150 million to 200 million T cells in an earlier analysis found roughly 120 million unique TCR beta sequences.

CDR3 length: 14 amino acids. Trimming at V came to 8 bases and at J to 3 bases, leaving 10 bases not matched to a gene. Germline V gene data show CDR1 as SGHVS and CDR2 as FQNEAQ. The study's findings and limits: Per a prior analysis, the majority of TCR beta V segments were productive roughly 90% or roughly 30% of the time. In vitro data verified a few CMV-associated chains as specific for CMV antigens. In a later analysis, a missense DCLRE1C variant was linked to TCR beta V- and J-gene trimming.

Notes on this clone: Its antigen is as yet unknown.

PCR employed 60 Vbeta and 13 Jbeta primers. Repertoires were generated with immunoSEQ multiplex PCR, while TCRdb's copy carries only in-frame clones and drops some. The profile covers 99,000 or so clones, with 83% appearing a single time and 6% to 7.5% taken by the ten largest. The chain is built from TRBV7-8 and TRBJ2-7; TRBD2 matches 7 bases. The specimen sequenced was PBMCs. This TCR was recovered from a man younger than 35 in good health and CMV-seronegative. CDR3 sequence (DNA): TGTGCCAGCTCCTCCCGAGGGAGGGTCTACGAGCAGTACTTC. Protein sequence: CASSSRGRVYEQYF.